Following are 24 T cell receptor beta chains from one sample sequenced in a study of vaccination and CD4 T cells after COVID-19 (dated by TCRdb to between 2021 and 2024). Library preparation was by PCR. The instrument given in TCRdb is Illumina iSeq 100. TCR sequencing of DNA from cultured CD4+ T cells used the Oncomine TCR Beta short-read assay at the Johns Hopkins FTIC core. The QIAamp micro DNA kit was used to extract genomic DNA from the cultured CD4+ T cells. TCRdb passed the public sequencing reads through fastp at Q25 and MiXCR, retaining productive beta sequences. Each CDR3 protein appears once, grouped with its most common genes and DNA. For this sample there are about 9,400 distinct CDR3 sequences; 33% appear just once. Clones ranked in the top ten supply approximately 22% of the sample. The treatment or condition label, read with the paper, signifies: roughly 10-day PBMC culture with coronavirus spike peptide pools or control peptides (ViraFEST assay). CD4+ T cells from unexposed donors were collected before the COVID-19 pandemic (2011-2018).

Antigen specificity for these receptors is unknown. The sample was CD4+ T cells from blood, cultured in vitro. These receptors originate from a human donor in good health.

This clonotype is medium-sized (0.01 to 0.1%). The J gene is TRBJ1-1, the V gene TRBV15, with D perhaps TRBD1 (5 bases). CDR1 is LNHNV and CDR2 is YYDKDF in the germline V gene (reference sequence). CDR3 length equals 13 residues. The V end lost 6 bases, the J end lost 0 bases, and 8 bases lay between the germline ends. The CDR3 nucleotides are TGTGCCACCAGTCGGGGCCTGAACACTGAAGCTTTCTTT. As protein: CATSRGLNTEAFF.

The sample holds a few counts of this clonotype. The chain links TRBV28 to TRBJ2-7; D is unclear. CDR3 length: 13 amino acids. CDR1 MDHEN and CDR2 SYDVKM come from the germline V gene. V was pared by 6 bases and J by 2 bases, with 11 bases between. CDR3 in amino acids: CASSVTVTYEQYF. The CDR3 nucleotides read TGTGCCAGCAGCGTAACAGTGACCTACGAGCAGTACTTC.

The chain has TRBV27 and TRBJ2-5, with 7 bases fitting TRBD1. Germline V gives CDR1 MNHEY, CDR2 SMNVEV (reference sequence). The CDR3 is 15 amino acids. V lost 2 bases to trimming and J lost 5 bases; unmatched junction nucleotides: 8. The CDR3 reads CASSLAGQERETQYF. The CDR3 nucleotides are TGTGCCAGCAGTTTAGCTGGACAGGAACGGGAGACCCAGTACTTC.

This clonotype was found a few times. The chain recombines TRBV6-2 or TRBV6-3 with TRBJ1-2; D is ambiguous. The germline CDR1 and CDR2 sequences are MNHEY and SVGEGT. The CDR3 has 11 amino acids. Deletions cut 8 bases from V and 8 bases from J, with 12 bases between. CDR3 protein: CASHSGRGYTF. The CDR3 DNA is TGTGCCAGCCATTCCGGGCGGGGCTACACCTTC.

J is TRBJ1-5 and V is TRBV7-2; D uncertain. The V end was cut by 5 bases, the J end by 2 bases, with 10 bases between. Germline V gene data show CDR1 as SGHTA and CDR2 as FQGNSA. CDR3 length: 14 amino acids. The CDR3 spells CASSQGRGNQPQHF. In DNA form, the CDR3 reads TGTGCCAGCAGCCAAGGGAGGGGCAATCAGCCCCAGCATTTT.

The J gene is TRBJ2-1, the V gene TRBV2; tentative D call: TRBD2 (6 bases). Looked up from germline, CDR1 is SNHLY and CDR2 is FYNNEI. Trimming removed 5 bases at V and 13 bases at J, with 12 bases between. This CDR3 spans 11 amino acids. The CDR3 here is CASSQPGLQFF. The CDR3 DNA follows: TGTGCCAGCAGTCAGCCGGGACTCCAGTTCTTC. Looking up the rest from reference TRBV2 and TRBJ2-1 gives the full variable domain: EPEVTQTPSHQVTQMGQEVILRCVPISNHLYFYWYRQILGQKVEFLVSFYNNEISEKSEIFDDQFSVERPDGSNFTLKIRSTKLEDSAMYFCASSQPGLQFFGPGTRLTVL.

This chain connects TRBV20-1 to TRBJ2-1; 11 bases agree with TRBD2. The germline V gene encodes CDR1 DFQATT and CDR2 SNEGSKA (reference sequence). Trimming at V came to 4 bases and at J to 15 bases, leaving 14 bases not matched to a gene. The CDR3 contains 14 residues. The CDR3 DNA sequence: TGCAGTGCTACCTATGTAGGTAGCGGGAGGGCCAGGTTCTTC. It yields the protein CSATYVGSGRARFF.

The sample holds a few counts of this clonotype. V and J are TRBV5-1 and TRBJ1-3; a weak D match, TRBD1 (6 bases). The CDR3 is 14 residues long. V dropped 4 bases and J dropped 0 bases, with 8 bases sitting between them. The germline V gene encodes CDR1 SGHRS and CDR2 YFSETQ. CDR3 nucleotides: TGCGCCAGCAGCCGGGACACCTCTGGAAACACCATATATTTT. Its translation: CASSRDTSGNTIYF.

The chain employs TRBV15 and TRBJ1-5, with 9 bases aligning to TRBD1. Germline V gives CDR1 LNHNV, CDR2 YYDKDF (reference sequence). The CDR3 spans 16 residues. V shed 1 base and J 5 bases; nucleotides not matched to a gene: 6. The CDR3 DNA sequence: TGTGCCACCAGCAGAGTTCCGGGACAGGGATATCAGCCCCAGCATTTT. Translated: CATSRVPGQGYQPQHF.

This clonotype was counted only a few times. The chain has TRBV10-3 and TRBJ2-7; 14 bases align to TRBD2. V lost 10 bases and J lost 0; bases outside the gene matches: 8. Germline V gene data show CDR1 as ENHRY and CDR2 as SYGVKD. The CDR3 extends over 16 amino acids. The CDR3 sequence is CATTGTSGGSSYEQYF. The CDR3 DNA is TGTGCCACCACCGGGACTAGCGGGGGAAGCTCCTACGAGCAGTACTTC.

This chain uses TRBV6-5 with TRBJ2-2; the match to TRBD1 covers 8 bases. Germline V lookup: CDR1 MNHEY, CDR2 SVGAGI. The CDR3 is 15 residues long. The V segment lost 2 bases and the J segment 1 base; nucleotides outside the gene matches: 0. CDR3 residues: CASSYGTGNTGELFF. The CDR3 DNA is TGTGCCAGCAGTTACGGGACAGGGAACACCGGGGAGCTGTTTTTT.

This clonotype was observed a few times. The chain joins TRBV5-8 to TRBJ1-1; TRBD1 might be the D (5 bases). V was pared by 4 bases and J by 5 bases, with 15 bases between. Germline assignment: CDR1 SGHTS and CDR2 YDEGEE. The CDR3 has 14 amino acids. The CDR3 nucleotides are TGTGCCAGCAGCCTGGGACGGGGGAGGACTGAAGCTTTCTTT. Translating gives CASSLGRGRTEAFF.

V gene TRBV19 combines with J gene TRBJ2-3; TRBD1 might be the D (5 bases). The ends were cut back, 7 bases at V and 0 bases at J, with 14 bases in the middle. The CDR3 is 15 residues long. Germline CDR1 is LNHDA and CDR2 is SQIVND (reference sequence). CDR3 coding DNA: TGTGCCAGTACCTCTAGGGGCCCGAGCACAGATACGCAGTATTTT. Protein: CASTSRGPSTDTQYF.

This clonotype has a handful of counts. The chain joins TRBV15 to TRBJ2-7, with 10 bases identical to TRBD2. Trimming cost V 1 base and J 1 base; bases outside gene matches: 1. There are 15 residues in the CDR3. The germline CDR1 and CDR2 sequences are LNHNV and YYDKDF (reference sequence). CDR3 sequence: CATSRALAGSYEQYF. DNA for the CDR3: TGTGCCACCAGCAGAGCACTAGCGGGATCCTACGAGCAGTACTTC.

Only a few counts were recorded for this clonotype. V usage is TRBV7-3 and J usage is TRBJ2-3; tentatively, D is TRBD1 or TRBD2 (6 bases each). The CDR3 runs to 13 residues. V was trimmed by 4 bases and J by 14 bases, leaving 19 bases between them. The germline V gene has CDR1 SGHTA and CDR2 FQGTGA. The CDR3 region is CASSSEEGDSSYF. As DNA, the CDR3 is TGTGCCAGCAGCTCAGAGGAGGGGGATTCATCGTATTTT. The variable domain in full, completed from reference TRBV7-3 and TRBJ2-3, reads GAGVSQTPSNKVTEKGKYVELRCDPISGHTALYWYRQSLGQGPEFLIYFQGTGAADDSGLPNDRFFAVRPEGSVSTLKIQRTERGDSAVYLCASSSEEGDSSYFGPGTRLTVL.

CDR3 sequence reads: CSGGRPGGNEQFF. In DNA form, the CDR3 reads TGCAGTGGTGGGAGGCCCGGGGGGAATGAGCAGTTCTTC. The genes are TRBV20-1 and TRBJ2-1, with 7 bases fitting TRBD2. Trimming removed 7 bases from V and 7 bases from J; junction bases left unmatched: 10. CDR3 length: 13 residues. Germline V lookup: CDR1 DFQATT, CDR2 SNEGSKA (reference sequence).

The genes are TRBV20-1 and TRBJ2-7; no reliable D call. The CDR3 has 15 amino acids. Trimming removed 4 bases from V and 1 base from J, with 17 bases in between. Looked up from germline, CDR1 is DFQATT and CDR2 is SNEGSKA (reference sequence). The CDR3: CSANTYRSLSYEQYF. In nucleotides, the CDR3 is TGCAGTGCTAACACTTATCGGTCCCTATCCTACGAGCAGTACTTC.

This chain links TRBV20-1 with TRBJ2-7; TRBD2 is a possible D gene (6 bases). V was cut by 1 base and J by 3 bases, with 7 bases left in between. This CDR3 is 12 amino acids long. The germline V gene encodes CDR1 DFQATT and CDR2 SNEGSKA (reference sequence). The CDR3 region has the DNA TGCAGTGCTAGAGGGACTATCTACGAGCAGTACTTC. Translated, it gives CSARGTIYEQYF.

The V gene is TRBV7-3, the J gene TRBJ2-3; 9 nucleotides align to TRBD2. Germline trimming cut 0 bases from V and 2 bases from J; bases unmatched to any gene: 6. This CDR3 comprises 17 residues. CDR1 and CDR2 (germline): SGHTA, FQGTGA. CDR3 nucleotides: TGTGCCAGCAGCTTAACAGGTGGCGGGGGGGACACAGATACGCAGTATTTT. Translation: CASSLTGGGGDTDTQYF.

The chain joins TRBV19 to TRBJ2-3; D gene ambiguous. The end of the DNA aligns better with TRBJ1-5, so the J call may be wrong. Germline values: CDR1 LNHDA, CDR2 SQIVND (reference sequence). This CDR3 has 16 amino acids. The CDR3 reads CASSADWAGEVDTQHF. In nucleotides, the CDR3 is TGTGCCAGTAGTGCCGATTGGGCGGGAGAGGTAGATACGCAGCATTTT.

This chain links TRBV4-3 with TRBJ1-5, with D possibly matching TRBD1 (6 bases). Looked up from germline, CDR1 is LGHNA and CDR2 is YSLEER. The CDR3 runs to 16 residues. V was cut by 1 base and J by 1 base, with 11 bases left in between. CDR3 coding DNA: TGCGCCAGCAGCCAAGGACAGGCCCCAAGCAATCAGCCCCAGCATTTT. Its translation is CASSQGQAPSNQPQHF.

This chain links TRBV4-2 with TRBJ2-3, with 14 bases identical to TRBD2. The CDR3 is made up of 17 amino acids. Per the germline V gene, CDR1 is LGHNA and CDR2 is YNFKEQ. Trimming cost V 3 bases and J 8 bases; bases outside gene matches: 10. DNA of the CDR3: TGTGCCAGCAGCCACGCTGCCGGGACTAGCGGGGGAGGTACGCAGTATTTT. It specifies CASSHAAGTSGGGTQYF.

This chain uses TRBV20-1 with TRBJ2-7; D perhaps matches TRBD2 (6 bases). The length of the CDR3 is 14 residues. In germline, CDR1 is DFQATT, CDR2 SNEGSKA (reference sequence). Deletions cut 3 bases from V and 1 base from J, with 13 bases between. CDR3 DNA: TGCAGTGCTAGGATTATCGGGGGATCCTACGAGCAGTACTTC. Encoded protein: CSARIIGGSYEQYF.

V gene TRBV28 combines with J gene TRBJ2-3; 11 positions match TRBD2. The CDR3 extends over 15 amino acids. V was clipped by 5 bases and J by 8 bases; unmatched bases: 9. Germline V gene sequence: CDR1 MDHEN, CDR2 SYDVKM. CDR3 bases: TGTGCCAGCAGTATGATAGGGACTAGCGGTTCTACGCAGTATTTT. Translation gives CASSMIGTSGSTQYF.